The 20 T cell receptor beta chains presented below share a single source sample, sequenced in a study of PD-1 blockade in classical Hodgkin lymphoma. The repertoire was sequenced with immunoSEQ multiplex PCR; TCRdb's copy has only in-frame clones and lacks some. Of roughly 27,000 clones in the sample, over 60% were seen once. Indicated time point: cycle 4 day 1 (C4D1), after less than 7 weeks of nivolumab. Each and every patient relapsed after autologous stem cell transplantation, and patients got differing brentuximab vedotin exposure. This specimen consisted of peripheral blood mononuclear cells (PBMCs), obtained before the fourth cycle of nivolumab. All receptors come from a human donor with classical Hodgkin lymphoma.

V usage is TRBV29-1 and J usage is TRBJ2-3, with D possibly TRBD1 on 6 matching bases. Trimming stripped 8 bases from V and 1 base from J, with 10 bases between. This CDR3 contains 12 residues. Germline CDR1 SQVTM, CDR2 ANQGSEA. This chain's CDR3 is CSSRQGTDTQYF. Here the CDR3 DNA reads TGCAGCTCCCGACAGGGCACAGATACGCAGTATTTT.

J is TRBJ1-2 and V is TRBV30; D gene uncertain. Germline V CDR1 and CDR2: GTSNPN, SVGIG (reference sequence). Trimming removed 0 bases from V and 8 bases from J, with 16 bases in between. This CDR3 comprises 14 residues. The CDR3 DNA reads TGTGCCTGGAGTGTCGGTCGAAGCTCCAGCGGCTACACCTTC. Protein: CAWSVGRSSSGYTF.

The J gene is TRBJ2-7, the V gene TRBV6-5; D is possibly TRBD1 (6 bases). The length of the CDR3 is 14 residues. Deletions cut 6 bases from V and 5 bases from J, with 17 bases between. Germline-derived CDR1 and CDR2 are MNHEY and SVGAGI. This CDR3 is CASRNLQGLHEQYF. CDR3 DNA: TGTGCCAGCAGGAACCTACAGGGTCTTCACGAGCAGTACTTC.

The chain uses TRBV2 and TRBJ2-7; 9 nucleotides match TRBD2. Germline assignment: CDR1 SNHLY and CDR2 FYNNEI. The CDR3 is made up of 14 amino acids. V dropped 6 bases and J dropped 0; count of bases not matched to a gene: 3. CDR3 sequence reads: CASRVAGDSYEQYF. The CDR3, as DNA: TGTGCCAGCAGAGTAGCGGGAGACTCCTACGAGCAGTACTTC. The whole variable domain, filled in from reference TRBV2 and TRBJ2-7, reads EPEVTQTPSHQVTQMGQEVILRCVPISNHLYFYWYRQILGQKVEFLVSFYNNEISEKSEIFDDQFSVERPDGSNFTLKIRSTKLEDSAMYFCASRVAGDSYEQYFGPGTRLTVT.

This clone was seen just once. The chain carries TRBV7-3 and TRBJ2-2, with D unresolved. V lost 4 bases to trimming and J lost 7 bases, with 13 bases between them. The CDR3 runs 14 residues. From germline, CDR1 is SGHTA and CDR2 FQGTGA. The CDR3 DNA follows: TGTGCCAGCAGCTCGGACGGAATCGTCGGGGAGCTGTTTTTT. This sequence encodes CASSSDGIVGELFF.

This chain joins TRBV2 and TRBJ1-6; possible D gene TRBD1, 5 bases. Trimming removed 11 bases from V and 4 bases from J, with 15 bases in between. The CDR3 has 14 amino acids. CDR1 SNHLY and CDR2 FYNNEI come from the germline V gene. The CDR3 region is CAGKTATYNSPLHF. The CDR3 bases are TGTGCCGGCAAGACAGCTACTTATAATTCACCCCTCCACTTT.

V gene TRBV29-1 combines with J gene TRBJ2-3; D ambiguous. CDR1 is SQVTM, CDR2 ANQGSEA, per germline. CDR3 size: 14 residues. Trimming cost V 4 bases and J 1 base, with 12 bases left between them. As DNA, the CDR3 is TGCAGCGTTGTTCTGGCAACGGGCACAGATACGCAGTATTTT. Its protein is CSVVLATGTDTQYF.

In DNA form, the CDR3 reads TGTGCCAGCAGTGAATTCCAGGGACCGCGAAACACCATATATTTT. Translated: CASSEFQGPRNTIYF. The chain combines TRBV6-1 with TRBJ1-3, with D possibly TRBD1 on 5 matching bases. V was trimmed by 2 bases and J by 5 bases, leaving 13 bases between them. Germline loops: CDR1 MNHNS, CDR2 SASEGT. The CDR3 has 15 residues.

The chain employs TRBV5-8 and TRBJ2-3, with D uncertain. Per the germline V gene, CDR1 is SGHTS and CDR2 is YDEGEE. The V and J ends lost 2 bases and 0 bases respectively, with 4 bases between them. The CDR3 extends over 13 amino acids. This CDR3 reads CASSFRSTDTQYF. Here the CDR3 DNA reads TGTGCCAGCAGCTTTAGAAGCACAGATACGCAGTATTTT.

The chain carries TRBV27 and TRBJ2-7; D tentatively fits TRBD1 or TRBD2 (5 bases each). Germline V CDR1 and CDR2: MNHEY, SMNVEV (reference sequence). The CDR3 runs to 13 residues. Between the trimmed V and J ends, which lost 7 bases and 5 bases, there was a span of 15 bases. The CDR3 here is CASKGDRTHEQYF. CDR3 bases: TGTGCCAGCAAAGGGGACCGGACCCACGAGCAGTACTTC.

The CDR3 spells CAWSYTKTYEQYF. Here the CDR3 DNA reads TGTGCCTGGAGTTATACCAAGACCTACGAGCAGTACTTC. This chain joins TRBV30 and TRBJ2-7, with D hard to call. The germline CDR1 and CDR2 sequences are GTSNPN and SVGIG (reference sequence). The CDR3 covers 13 residues. Trimming cost V 2 bases and J 2 bases, with 10 bases left between them.

V is TRBV5-1 and J is TRBJ1-3; weak D call: TRBD1 (5 bases). V lost 4 bases and J 1 base, leaving 9 bases between the germline ends. Germline V gene lookup returns CDR1 SGHRS and CDR2 YFSETQ. The length of the CDR3 is 14 residues. CDR3: CASSTGGSGNTIYF. Written as DNA, the CDR3 is TGCGCCAGCAGCACCGGGGGGTCTGGAAACACCATATATTTT.

This clone ranks as medium-sized. The chain links TRBV11-2 to TRBJ2-5; 12 positions agree with TRBD2. V gave up 5 bases and J gave up 2 bases; unmatched junction bases: 6. The CDR3 is 16 amino acids. Per the germline V gene, CDR1 is SGHAT and CDR2 is FQNNGV. The CDR3 coding sequence is TGTGCCAGCAGCCCGGGGGGACTAGCGGGTCAAGAGACCCAGTACTTC. Protein sequence: CASSPGGLAGQETQYF.

This chain links TRBV28 with TRBJ2-3; 11 positions agree with TRBD1. This CDR3 region has 15 residues. CDR1 and CDR2 from the germline V gene are MDHEN and SYDVKM. Unmatched junction bases numbered 5, after V lost 4 bases and J lost 5 bases. The CDR3 DNA reads TGTGCCAGCAGTTGGGACAGGGGGAGAAAAGATACGCAGTATTTT. Its protein is CASSWDRGRKDTQYF.

The chain couples TRBV21-1 to TRBJ1-2; TRBD1 was called by the table and not checked on the DNA. TRBV21-1 is marked as a pseudogene. The CDR3 has 14 residues. The CDR3 protein is CASSALQGARGYTF. The CDR3 coding sequence is TGTGCCAGCAGCGCGCTACAGGGGGCAAGGGGCTACACCTTC.

The V call is TRBV30, the J call TRBJ2-4, with 8 bases fitting TRBD2. The CDR3 spans 14 residues. Trimming cost V 6 bases and J 3 bases; bases outside gene matches: 7. CDR1 is GTSNPN and CDR2 is SVGIG in the germline V gene (reference sequence). CDR3 sequence reads: CACPGLGVKNIQYF. The CDR3 DNA reads TGTGCCTGCCCGGGACTAGGGGTCAAAAACATTCAGTACTTC. The full variable domain, rest sourced from reference TRBV30 and TRBJ2-4, is SQTIHQWPATLVQPVGSPLSLECTVEGTSNPNLYWYRQAAGRGLQLLFYSVGIGQISSEVPQNLSASRPQDRQFILSSKKLLLSDSGFYLCACPGLGVKNIQYFGAGTRLSVL.

The chain links TRBV15 to TRBJ2-5; maybe TRBD2 (5 bases). This CDR3 spans 15 amino acids. CDR1 is LNHNV, CDR2 YYDKDF, per germline (reference sequence). The V and J ends lost 1 base and 2 bases respectively, with 11 bases between them. This CDR3 is CATSRGRGRQETQYF. The CDR3 coding sequence is TGTGCCACCAGCAGAGGTAGAGGGCGACAAGAGACCCAGTACTTC.

This chain joins TRBV7-2 and TRBJ1-5, with D possibly matching TRBD1 (6 bases). CDR3 length: 14 amino acids. Deletions cut 3 bases from V and 2 bases from J, with 8 bases between. CDR1 SGHTA and CDR2 FQGNSA come from the germline V gene. Here the CDR3 DNA reads TGTGCCAGCAGCTTTCCAGGGGGCAATCAGCCCCAGCATTTT. Protein sequence: CASSFPGGNQPQHF. Drawing the rest from reference TRBV7-2 and TRBJ1-5, the complete variable domain is GAGVSQSPSNKVTEKGKDVELRCDPISGHTALYWYRQSLGQGLEFLIYFQGNSAPDKSGLPSDRFSAERTGGSVSTLTIQRTQQEDSAVYLCASSFPGGNQPQHFGDGTRLSIL.

CDR3 in amino acids: CASSLTSGTTNEQFF. The CDR3 nucleotides are TGTGCCAGCAGCCTTACTAGCGGGACGACCAATGAGCAGTTCTTC. The chain recombines TRBV4-2 with TRBJ2-1; 10 nucleotides align to TRBD2. In germline, CDR1 is LGHNA, CDR2 YNFKEQ. CDR3 length: 15 amino acids. Trimming took 4 bases from V and 6 from J; bases not matched to a gene: 6.

The chain has TRBV6-1 and TRBJ2-4, with TRBD1 matching over 9 bases. Germline V CDR1 and CDR2: MNHNS, SASEGT. V lost 8 bases and J lost 2; bases outside the gene matches: 7. The CDR3 loop spans 15 amino acids. CDR3 nucleotides: TGTGCCAGCGAAGGGACAGGGTGGCCCAAAAACATTCAGTACTTC. This codes for CASEGTGWPKNIQYF.